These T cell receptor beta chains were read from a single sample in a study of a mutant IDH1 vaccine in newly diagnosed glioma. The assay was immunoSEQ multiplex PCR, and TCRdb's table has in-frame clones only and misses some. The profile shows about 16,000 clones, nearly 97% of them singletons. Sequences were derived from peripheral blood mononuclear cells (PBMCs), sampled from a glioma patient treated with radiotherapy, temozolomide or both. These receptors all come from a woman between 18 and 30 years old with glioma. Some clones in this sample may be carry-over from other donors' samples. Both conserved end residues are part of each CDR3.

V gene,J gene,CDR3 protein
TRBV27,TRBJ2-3,CASRPGFSGPDTQYF
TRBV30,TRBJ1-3,CAWSAGATGNTIYF
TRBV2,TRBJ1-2,CASGQDYGYTF
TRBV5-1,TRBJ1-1,CASSLGTSFTEAFF
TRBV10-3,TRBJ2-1,CAISGTGGSYNEQFF
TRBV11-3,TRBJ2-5,CASSLQASETQYF
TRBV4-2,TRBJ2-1,CASSQGSGTRVDEQFF
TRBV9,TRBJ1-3,CASSVGGGGTGNTIYF
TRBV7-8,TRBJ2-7,CASSLSPSSYEQYF
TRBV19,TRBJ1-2,CASSPWTANYGYTF
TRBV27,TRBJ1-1,CASSSHSSNTEAFF
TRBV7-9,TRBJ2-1,CASSPQGVRINEQFF
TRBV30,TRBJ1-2,CAGLLGTAPYGYTF
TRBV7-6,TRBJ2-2,CASSLTGNTGELFF
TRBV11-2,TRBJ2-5,CASSEGQGVWETQYF
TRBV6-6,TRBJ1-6,CASDGTSSYNSPLHF
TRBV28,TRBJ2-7,CASGTSGEQYF
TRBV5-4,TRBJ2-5,CASSLVAGPETQYF
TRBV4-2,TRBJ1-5,CASSQDYRPGVSPQHF
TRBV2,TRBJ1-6,CASSIIQGNSPLHF
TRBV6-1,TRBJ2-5,CASSVGGPQETQYF
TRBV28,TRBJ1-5,CASSMTDPNQPQHF
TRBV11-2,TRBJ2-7,CASSPAYEQYF
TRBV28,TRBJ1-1,CASREAGTGNTEAFF
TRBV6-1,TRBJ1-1,CASSPDDSTTEAFF
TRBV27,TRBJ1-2,CASSLGKSYGYTF
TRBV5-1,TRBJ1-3,CASSLDLLGQAMSSGNTIYF
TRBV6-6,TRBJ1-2,CASSYFTDDNHTF
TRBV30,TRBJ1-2,CAWSKQAEDGGYTF
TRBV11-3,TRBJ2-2,CASSPQLGQLVGELFF
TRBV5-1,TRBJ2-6,CASSPIPPSSGANVLTF
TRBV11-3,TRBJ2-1,CASSLVRLAGGQNEQFF
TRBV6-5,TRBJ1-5,CASSYGGNSNQPQHF
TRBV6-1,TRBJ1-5,CASSEQKLSNQPQHF
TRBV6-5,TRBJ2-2,CASRAANTGELFF
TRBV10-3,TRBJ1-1,CAITTGQGSTEAFF
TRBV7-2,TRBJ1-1,CASSPLRVANTEAFF
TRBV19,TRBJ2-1,CASEGGEQFF
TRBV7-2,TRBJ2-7,CASSQIGQRDYEQYF
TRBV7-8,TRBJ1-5,CASSLVGLSGQGVRNQPQHF
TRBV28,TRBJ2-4,CASRGQGEDIQYF
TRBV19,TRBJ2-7,CASSVTGTRDEQYF
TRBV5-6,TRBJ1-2,CASSLLRGSYGYTF
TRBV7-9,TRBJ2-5,CASSPRTFEETQYF
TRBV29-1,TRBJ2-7,CSGGDSRVEQYF
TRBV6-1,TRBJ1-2,CASSESSGTVGYTF